This entry features one T cell receptor beta chain sequence. The target antigen is unknown. This record comes from a study of T cells after yellow fever vaccination. Study-wide results and limits: Post-booster reappearance was seen for most primary-vaccination clones (about 95% CD4, around 88% CD8). CD4 and CD8 compartments shared a small share of clonotypes.

Template switching with 5'RACE generated the TCR cDNA and added a universal primer site and UMIs. Each CDR3 protein is one row after TCRdb ran MiXCR on the 5' RACE reads. The sample has some 300,000 distinct CDR3 sequences; around 4% are singletons. Germline V gives CDR1 SGDLS, CDR2 YYNGEE. The CDR3 covers 14 residues. The V end lost 0 bases, the J end lost 7 bases, and 10 bases lay between the germline ends. The origin of this receptor is a man younger than 35 who received the YFV17D yellow fever vaccine. The sequences come from PBMCs, collected on the day of the yellow fever booster vaccination. The chain carries TRBV9 and TRBJ2-2; D remains unclear. DNA of the CDR3: TGTGCCAGCAGCGTAGAGGCTAGGTTCGGGGAGCTGTTTTTT. Translation: CASSVEARFGELFF.